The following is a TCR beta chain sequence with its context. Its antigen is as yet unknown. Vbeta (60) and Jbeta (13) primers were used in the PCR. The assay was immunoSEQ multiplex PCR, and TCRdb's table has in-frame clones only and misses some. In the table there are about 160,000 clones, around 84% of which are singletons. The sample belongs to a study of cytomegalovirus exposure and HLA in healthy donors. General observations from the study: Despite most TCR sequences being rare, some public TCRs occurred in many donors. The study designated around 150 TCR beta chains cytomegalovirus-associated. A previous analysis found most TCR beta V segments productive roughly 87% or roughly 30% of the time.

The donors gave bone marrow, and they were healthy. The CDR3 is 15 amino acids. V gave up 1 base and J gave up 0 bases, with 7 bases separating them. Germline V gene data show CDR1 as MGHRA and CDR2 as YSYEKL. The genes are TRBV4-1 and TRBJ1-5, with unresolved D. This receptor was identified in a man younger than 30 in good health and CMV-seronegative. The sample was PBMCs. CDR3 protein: CASSQVPDSNQPQHF. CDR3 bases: TGCGCCAGCAGCCAAGTTCCAGATAGCAATCAGCCCCAGCATTTT.